This T cell receptor beta chain was sequenced for a study of blood T cell repertoires in COVID-19. Study-wide background: Samples taken during acute and convalescent COVID-19 were collected in the United States, Italy and Spain. T cells, B-cell-depleted T cells, or PBMCs supplied cDNA or gDNA.

Method: immunoSEQ multiplex PCR; TCRdb's copy keeps in-frame clones and lacks some. The table includes around 260,000 clones, around 86% detected once. CDR1 SGHDN and CDR2 FVKESK come from the germline V gene. This CDR3 is built from 15 residues. With 4 bases removed from V and 1 base from J, the gap between germline ends came to 12 bases. The chain has TRBV14 and TRBJ2-3; D may be TRBD1 (6 bases). This sequence was found in a woman between 40 and 50 years old who had recovered from COVID-19. The source material was peripheral blood. CDR3: CASSLRQARTDTQYF. The CDR3 coding sequence is TGTGCCAGCAGCCTTCGACAGGCTCGCACAGATACGCAGTATTTT.